This TCR beta chain was sequenced in a study of T cells expressing NK-cell markers (dated by TCRdb to 2020 to 2022). Turning to the overall study: Three sorted T-cell subsets (CD3+CD56+NKG2C+, CD3+CD56+NKG2C- and CD3+CD56-NKG2C+) from several donors had their TCR beta-chain repertoires profiled. Randomly selected healthy volunteers, three men and five women, were used as the eight sequenced donors. Sequencing of the libraries produced 2 x 150 bp reads on Illumina HiSeq 2000/2500, MiSeq or NextSeq. Among the eight sequenced donors, seven were HCMV-seropositive and one was HCMV-seronegative. Overall results and qualifications from the work: Those dominant clonotypes were again the most abundant among CD3+CD56-NKG2C+ cells in a handful of donors, at about 28.3-65%. Whether the expanded NKG2C-expressing T cell clones were specific for HCMV antigens remained unclear. In six donors, the dominant CD3+CD56+NKG2C+ clonotypes were found to rank among the top 10 CD8+ clonotypes and to make up about 1.0-7.5% of CD8+ T cells.

Reading from cysteine to phenylalanine, the CDR3 counts 15 amino acids. Only the protein is on record. CDR1 GTSNPN and CDR2 SVGIG are derived from the germline V gene (reference sequence). The instrument was an Illumina HiSeq 2000. TCR beta cDNA libraries were made by 5'RACE template switching that added a universal primer site and unique molecular identifiers. cDNA synthesis was primed from the TCR beta constant segment and was followed by two successive PCR amplification steps. The authors' pipeline ran thus. Reads were demultiplexed and grouped by UMI with MIGEC, and clonotypes were assembled and quantified with MiTCR. To exclude erroneous sequences, only TCR cDNA sequences supported by at least two reads were retained. The tcR package was used for downstream repertoire analysis, with clonotypes matched between fractions based on CDR3 nucleotide sequence plus V segment. Antigen specificity was annotated against VDJdb with VDJmatch, allowing one amino acid substitution in CDR3. TCRdb reprocessed the reads; each CDR3 protein sequence makes one entry, and DNA is unavailable. It is TCRdb's table, rather than the study itself, that gives the V and J calls and clone size. The sample table on file contains about 400,000 distinct CDR3 sequences. The ten largest account for approximately 11% of the sample.

To determine HCMV serostatus, a commercial ELISA kit was used to detect HCMV-specific IgG in serum. Ficoll density gradient centrifugation was used to isolate peripheral blood mononuclear cells from blood. About this clonotype itself: Its antigen is still unknown.

The TCR originated in a woman in her forties or fifties in good health. Donor details come from another sample of the same person, matched by shared clones. This chain is built from TRBV30 and TRBJ2-5; no DNA is available, so the TRBD1 call from TCRdb remains unchecked. The specimen was blood T cells: a sorted CD56 or NKG2C T cell subset, CD4+ or CD8+ T cells, or bulk PBMC T cells (not recorded which). The CDR3: CAWSQRTGGRETQYF. The full variable domain, completed from the reference TRBV30 and TRBJ2-5 proteins outside the CDR3, reads SQTIHQWPATLVQPVGSPLSLECTVEGTSNPNLYWYRQAAGRGLQLLFYSVGIGQISSEVPQNLSASRPQDRQFILSSKKLLLSDSGFYLCAWSQRTGGRETQYFGPGTRLLVL.